Listed below are T cell receptor beta chains from one sample, sequenced in a study of CD8+CD57+ T cells in acquired aplastic anemia. One entry per CDR3 protein results from TCRdb running MiXCR on the reads. The repertoire includes approximately 300,000 distinct CDR3 sequences, roughly 61% of them detected once, and roughly 1.2% sits in the top ten. The sample taken for sequencing was sorted CD4+, CD8+, or CD8+CD57+ T cells (not recorded which) from PBMCs. All receptors derive from a human donor with aplastic anemia. CDR3s include the opening cysteine and the closing phenylalanine or tryptophan. D genes are given only for firm matches. Clone size is not always given. Where it is, it says once, few, many or a class for expanded clones.

v_call	d_call	clone_size	j_call	cdr3_aa	cdr3_nt
TRBV10-3	NA	NA	TRBJ2-7	CAISPCLASYEQYF	TGTGCCATCAGCCCCTGTTTAGCCTCCTACGAGCAGTACTTC
TRBV2	NA	NA	TRBJ1-2	CASRANYGYTF	TGTGCCAGCAGAGCTAACTATGGCTACACCTTC
TRBV25-1	NA	NA	TRBJ1-1	CASSDSDGRNTEAFF	TGTGCCAGCAGTGACTCGGACGGCAGGAACACTGAAGCTTTCTTT
TRBV20-1	NA	few	TRBJ1-1	CSARGAVDTEAFF	TGCAGTGCTAGAGGGGCAGTGGACACTGAAGCTTTCTTT
TRBV2	TRBD1	once	TRBJ1-2	CASADRGLYGYTF	TGTGCCAGCGCCGACAGGGGGTTGTATGGCTACACCTTC
TRBV14	TRBD2	NA	TRBJ2-1	CASSQGAGGTSGWAANEQFF	TGTGCCAGCAGCCAAGGAGCGGGGGGGACTAGCGGGTGGGCCGCCAATGAGCAGTTCTTC
TRBV7-3	NA	NA	TRBJ1-3	CASSARTDSGNTIYF	TGTGCCAGCAGCGCCCGGACAGACTCTGGAAACACCATATATTTT
TRBV24-1	NA	few	TRBJ2-1	CATSQTTDEQFF	TGTGCCACCAGTCAGACTACGGATGAGCAGTTCTTC
TRBV9	NA	NA	TRBJ2-6	CASGSGANVLTF	TGTGCCAGCGGTTCTGGGGCCAACGTCCTGACTTTC
TRBV18	NA	NA	TRBJ1-5	CASSPPGIRNQPQHF	TGTGCCAGCTCACCACCGGGAATCCGGAATCAGCCCCAGCATTTT
TRBV10-3	TRBD1	few	TRBJ1-1	CAISEWTGANTEAFF	TGTGCCATCAGTGAATGGACAGGGGCAAACACTGAAGCTTTCTTT
TRBV7-9	NA	NA	TRBJ2-7	CASSTRDLPYEQYF	TGTGCCAGCAGCACCCGGGACCTCCCCTACGAGCAGTACTTC
TRBV15	TRBD1	many	TRBJ2-4	CATSSDRGPSIQYF	TGTGCCACCAGCAGCGACAGGGGGCCTAGCATTCAGTACTTC
TRBV7-7	NA	NA	TRBJ2-2	CASSYGAGELFF	TGTGCCAGCAGCTACGGGGCCGGGGAGCTGTTTTTT
TRBV24-1	TRBD1	many	TRBJ2-3	CATSERQGGTDTQYF	TGTGCCACCAGTGAAAGACAGGGAGGCACAGATACGCAGTATTTT
TRBV19	TRBD2	NA	TRBJ2-6	CASSSSQRGRSGANVLTF	TGTGCCAGTAGTTCTTCACAGCGGGGCCGCTCTGGGGCCAACGTCCTGACTTTC